This T cell receptor beta chain was captured in a study of cytomegalovirus exposure and HLA in healthy donors. General study results and limits: Per published reports, the classifier diagnosed cytomegalovirus status with high specificity and sensitivity.

A note on this clone: Its antigen is not known.

Primers for the PCR totalled 60 Vbeta and 13 Jbeta. The data were produced by immunoSEQ multiplex PCR, yet TCRdb's version contains in-frame clones alone and is incomplete. This sample has approximately 120,000 clones, with about 81% found just once. CDR1 is KGHSH, CDR2 LQKENI, per germline. Germline trimming cut 3 bases from V and 1 base from J; bases unmatched to any gene: 7. This CDR3 region has 16 residues. The TCR comes from a woman aged 25 to 45 in good health and CMV-seronegative. The chain combines TRBV18 with TRBJ2-5; 8 bases fit TRBD1. The specimen was PBMCs. CDR3 nucleotide sequence: TGTGCCAGCTCACCTCGATCGACAGGGGCCCAAGAGACCCAGTACTTC. Its translation is CASSPRSTGAQETQYF.